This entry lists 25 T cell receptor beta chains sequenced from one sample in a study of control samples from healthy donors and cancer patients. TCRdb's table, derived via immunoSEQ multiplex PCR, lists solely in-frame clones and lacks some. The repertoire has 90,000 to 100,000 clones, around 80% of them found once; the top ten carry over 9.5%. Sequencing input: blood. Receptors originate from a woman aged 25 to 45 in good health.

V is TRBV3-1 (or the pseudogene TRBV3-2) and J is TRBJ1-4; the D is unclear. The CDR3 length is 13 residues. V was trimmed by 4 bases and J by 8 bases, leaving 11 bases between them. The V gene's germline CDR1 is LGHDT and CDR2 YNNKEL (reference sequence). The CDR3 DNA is TGTGCCAGCAGCCCTCATACGCAGGAAAAACTGTTTTTT. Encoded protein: CASSPHTQEKLFF.

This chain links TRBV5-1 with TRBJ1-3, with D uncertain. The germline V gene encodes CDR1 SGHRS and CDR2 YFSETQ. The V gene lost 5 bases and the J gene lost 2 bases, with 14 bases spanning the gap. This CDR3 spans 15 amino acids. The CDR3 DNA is TGCGCCAGCAGTGGTGGGGTCGACGCTGGAAACACCATATATTTT. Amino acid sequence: CASSGGVDAGNTIYF.

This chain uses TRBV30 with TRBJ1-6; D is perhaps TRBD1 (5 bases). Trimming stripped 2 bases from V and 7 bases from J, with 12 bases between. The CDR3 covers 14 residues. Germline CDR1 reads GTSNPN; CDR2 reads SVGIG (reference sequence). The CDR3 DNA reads TGTGCCTGGAGTCCCGACAGTTTGAATTCACCCCTCCACTTT. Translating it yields CAWSPDSLNSPLHF.

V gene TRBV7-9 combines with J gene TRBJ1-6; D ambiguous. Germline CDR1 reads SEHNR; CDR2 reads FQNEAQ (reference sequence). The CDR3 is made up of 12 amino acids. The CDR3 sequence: CGVSSYNSPLHF. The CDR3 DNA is TGTGGCGTGAGCTCCTATAATTCACCCCTCCACTTT.

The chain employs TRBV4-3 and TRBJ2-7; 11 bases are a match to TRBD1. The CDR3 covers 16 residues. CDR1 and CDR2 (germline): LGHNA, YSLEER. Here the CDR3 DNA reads TGCGGACGGGACCCTCCGGGACAGGGGGAGGAGGACGAGCAGTACTTC. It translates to CGRDPPGQGEEDEQYF.

CDR3 DNA: TGTGCCAGCAGCTTGGGGGACACCAATCAGCCCCAGCATTTT. This gives the protein CASSLGDTNQPQHF. The V gene is TRBV5-8, the J gene TRBJ1-5; D possibly corresponds to TRBD1 (6 bases). This CDR3 is built from 14 residues. With 0 bases removed from V and 3 bases from J, the gap between germline ends came to 7 bases. Germline assignment: CDR1 SGHTS and CDR2 YDEGEE.

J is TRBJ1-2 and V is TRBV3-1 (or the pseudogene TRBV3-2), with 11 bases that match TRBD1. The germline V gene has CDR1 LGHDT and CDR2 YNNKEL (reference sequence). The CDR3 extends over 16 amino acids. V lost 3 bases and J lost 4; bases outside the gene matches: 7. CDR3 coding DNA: TGTGCCAGCAGCCAGGACAGGGGGCGAGGTGGCTATGGCTACACCTTC. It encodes CASSQDRGRGGYGYTF.

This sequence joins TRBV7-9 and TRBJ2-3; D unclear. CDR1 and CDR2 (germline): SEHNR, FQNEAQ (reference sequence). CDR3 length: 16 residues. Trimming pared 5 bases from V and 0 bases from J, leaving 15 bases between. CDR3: CASSLRNLPSTDTQYF. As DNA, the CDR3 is TGTGCCAGCAGCCTCCGGAACCTTCCTAGCACAGATACGCAGTATTTT.

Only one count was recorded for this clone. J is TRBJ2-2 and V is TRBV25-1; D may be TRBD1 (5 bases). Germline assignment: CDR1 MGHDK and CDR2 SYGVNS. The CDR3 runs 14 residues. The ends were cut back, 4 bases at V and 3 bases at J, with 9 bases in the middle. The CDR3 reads CASSGHRYTGELFF. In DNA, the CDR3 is TGTGCCAGCAGTGGCCACAGGTACACCGGGGAGCTGTTTTTT.

The CDR3 DNA is TGTGCCAGCAGTCTTAGCGGGGGGTACGAGCAGTACTTC. Translated, it gives CASSLSGGYEQYF. The chain joins TRBV11-2 to TRBJ2-7; 10 bases line up with TRBD2. The germline CDR1 and CDR2 sequences are SGHAT and FQNNGV. V lost 6 bases and J lost 4; bases outside the gene matches: 3. This CDR3 has 13 amino acids.

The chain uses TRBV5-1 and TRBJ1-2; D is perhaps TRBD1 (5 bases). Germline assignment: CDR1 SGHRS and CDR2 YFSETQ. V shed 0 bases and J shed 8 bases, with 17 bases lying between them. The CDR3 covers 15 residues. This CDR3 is CASSLDTGSVEGYTF. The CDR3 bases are TGCGCCAGCAGCTTGGATACAGGTTCGGTAGAGGGCTACACCTTC.

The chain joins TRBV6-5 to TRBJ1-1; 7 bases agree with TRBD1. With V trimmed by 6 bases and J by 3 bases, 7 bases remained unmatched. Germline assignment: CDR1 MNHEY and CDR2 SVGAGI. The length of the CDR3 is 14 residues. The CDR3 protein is CASRRQGQDTEAFF. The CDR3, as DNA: TGTGCCAGCAGAAGACAGGGTCAGGACACTGAAGCTTTCTTT.

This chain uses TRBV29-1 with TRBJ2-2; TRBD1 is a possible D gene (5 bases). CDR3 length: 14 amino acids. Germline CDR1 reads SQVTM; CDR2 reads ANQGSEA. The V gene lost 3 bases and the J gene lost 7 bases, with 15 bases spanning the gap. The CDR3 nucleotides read TGCAGCGTTGAGCAGTGGCAGGGCAACGGGGAGCTGTTTTTT. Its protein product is CSVEQWQGNGELFF.

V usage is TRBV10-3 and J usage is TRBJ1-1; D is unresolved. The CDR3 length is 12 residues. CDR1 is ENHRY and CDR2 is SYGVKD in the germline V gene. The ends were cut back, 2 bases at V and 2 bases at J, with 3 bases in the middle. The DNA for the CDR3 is TGTGCCATCAGTGAGCAAAACACTGAAGCTTTCTTT. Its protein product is CAISEQNTEAFF.

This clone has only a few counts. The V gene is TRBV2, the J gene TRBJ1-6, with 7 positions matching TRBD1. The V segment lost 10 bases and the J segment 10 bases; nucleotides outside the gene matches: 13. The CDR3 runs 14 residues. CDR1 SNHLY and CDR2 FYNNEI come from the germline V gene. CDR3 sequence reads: CANGRDSLRSPLHF. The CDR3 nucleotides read TGTGCCAACGGGCGGGACAGCCTACGATCACCCCTCCACTTT.

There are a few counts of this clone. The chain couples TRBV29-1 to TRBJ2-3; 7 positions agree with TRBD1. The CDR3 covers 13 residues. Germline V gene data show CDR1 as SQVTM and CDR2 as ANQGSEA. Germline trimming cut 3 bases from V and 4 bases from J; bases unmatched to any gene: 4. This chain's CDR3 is CSVDDRAADTQYF. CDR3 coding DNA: TGCAGCGTTGATGACAGGGCGGCAGATACGCAGTATTTT.

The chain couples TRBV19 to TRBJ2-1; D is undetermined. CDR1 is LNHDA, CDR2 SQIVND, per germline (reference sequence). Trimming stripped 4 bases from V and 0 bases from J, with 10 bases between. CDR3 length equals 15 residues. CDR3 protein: CASSTVQSSYNEQFF. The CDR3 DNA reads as TGTGCCAGTAGTACCGTTCAGAGCTCCTACAATGAGCAGTTCTTC.

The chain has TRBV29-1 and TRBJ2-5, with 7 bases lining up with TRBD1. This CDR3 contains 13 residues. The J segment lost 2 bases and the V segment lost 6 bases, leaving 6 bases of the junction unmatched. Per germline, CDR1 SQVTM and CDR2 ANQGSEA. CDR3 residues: CSVTGQIQETQYF. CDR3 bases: TGCAGCGTGACGGGACAGATACAAGAGACCCAGTACTTC.

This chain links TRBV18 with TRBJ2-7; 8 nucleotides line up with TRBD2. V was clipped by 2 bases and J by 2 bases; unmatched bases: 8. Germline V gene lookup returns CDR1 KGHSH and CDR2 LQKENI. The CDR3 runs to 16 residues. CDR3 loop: CASSPTSGRGPYEQYF. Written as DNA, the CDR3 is TGTGCCAGCTCACCAACCAGCGGGAGAGGTCCCTACGAGCAGTACTTC.

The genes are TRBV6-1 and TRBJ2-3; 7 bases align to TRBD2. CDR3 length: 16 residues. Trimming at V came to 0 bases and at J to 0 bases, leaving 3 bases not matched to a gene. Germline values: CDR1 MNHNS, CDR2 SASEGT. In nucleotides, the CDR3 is TGTGCCAGCAGTGAAGCAAGCGGGGCTAGCACAGATACGCAGTATTTT. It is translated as CASSEASGASTDTQYF.

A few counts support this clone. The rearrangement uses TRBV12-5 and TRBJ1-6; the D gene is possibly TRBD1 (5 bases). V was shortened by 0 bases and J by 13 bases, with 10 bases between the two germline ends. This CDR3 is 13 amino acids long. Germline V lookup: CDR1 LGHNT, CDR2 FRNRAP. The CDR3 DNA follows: TGTGCTAGTGGTTTGGTACCCGGGACCCCCCTCCACTTT. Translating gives CASGLVPGTPLHF. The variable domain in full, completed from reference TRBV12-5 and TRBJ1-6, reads DARVTQTPRHKVTEMGQEVTMRCQPILGHNTVFWYRQTMMQGLELLAYFRNRAPLDDSGMPKDRFSAEMPDATLATLKIQPSEPRDSAVYFCASGLVPGTPLHFGNGTRLTVT.

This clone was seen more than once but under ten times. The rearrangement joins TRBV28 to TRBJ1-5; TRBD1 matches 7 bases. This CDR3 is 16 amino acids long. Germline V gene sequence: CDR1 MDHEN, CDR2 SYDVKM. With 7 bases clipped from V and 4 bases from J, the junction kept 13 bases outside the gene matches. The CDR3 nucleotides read TGTGCCAGCATATACGGGACAGACCCCAGTAATCAGCCCCAGCATTTT. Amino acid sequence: CASIYGTDPSNQPQHF.

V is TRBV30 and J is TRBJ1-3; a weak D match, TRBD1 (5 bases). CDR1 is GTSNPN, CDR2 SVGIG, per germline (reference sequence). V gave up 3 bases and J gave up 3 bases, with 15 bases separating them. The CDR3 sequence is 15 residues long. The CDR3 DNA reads TGTGCCTGGAGCCGATGGGGCGCCAGTGGAAACACCATATATTTT. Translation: CAWSRWGASGNTIYF.

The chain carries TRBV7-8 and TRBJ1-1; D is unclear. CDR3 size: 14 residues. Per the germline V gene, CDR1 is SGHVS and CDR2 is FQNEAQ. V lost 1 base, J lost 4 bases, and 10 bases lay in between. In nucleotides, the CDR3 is TGTGCCAGCAGCTTAGGGGGTTCCCGCACTGAAGCTTTCTTT. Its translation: CASSLGGSRTEAFF.

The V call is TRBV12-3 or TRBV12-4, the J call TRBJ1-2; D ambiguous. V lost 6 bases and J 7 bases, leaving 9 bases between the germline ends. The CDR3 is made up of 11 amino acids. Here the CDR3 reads CASSRGPGYTF. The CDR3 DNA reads TGTGCCAGCAGCCGAGGGCCTGGCTACACCTTC.